A selection of T cell receptor beta chains follows, all from one sample in a study of shared clonotypes between healthy human individuals. Sequencing used immunoSEQ multiplex PCR; TCRdb keeps in-frame clones, though not all of them. The top ten clones hold 20% to 25% of a sample with 95,000 to 120,000 clones, about 63% of them seen once. Sequencing was performed on memory CD8+ T cells sorted from blood. The source of these receptors is a woman in her twenties or thirties in good health. Each CDR3 is given with its conserved first and last residue. The D gene is left open where the match is weak. Not all rows give a size; the values are once, few, many and, for expanded clones, a class.

D gene | J gene | V gene | clone size | CDR3 protein | CDR3 DNA
. | TRBJ1-2 | TRBV19 | . | CASINRAQGYGYTF | TGTGCCAGTATCAATCGGGCACAGGGATATGGCTACACCTTC
TRBD2 | TRBJ2-7 | TRBV11-1 | . | CASSYLGASGVSYEQYF | TGTGCCAGCAGCTATCTTGGCGCTAGCGGGGTGTCCTACGAGCAGTACTTC
. | TRBJ2-5 | TRBV7-2 | many | CASSRQTGEGETQYF | TGTGCCAGCAGCCGACAGACAGGGGAGGGAGAGACCCAGTACTTC
TRBD2 | TRBJ2-3 | TRBV7-9 | . | CASNILAGGDTQYF | TGTGCCAGCAATATACTAGCGGGGGGAGATACGCAGTATTTT
. | TRBJ2-1 | TRBV6-6 | . | CASSTTARKQFF | TGTGCCAGCAGTACGACCGCGAGGAAGCAGTTCTTC
TRBD2 | TRBJ2-3 | TRBV4-2 | many | CASSHSGGSGRDTQYF | TGTGCCAGCAGCCATAGCGGCGGTAGCGGGAGGGATACGCAGTATTTT
. | TRBJ2-7 | TRBV6-1 | few | CASEPEIHYEQYF | TGTGCCAGCGAACCTGAGATTCACTACGAGCAGTACTTC
. | TRBJ2-1 | TRBV5-1 | . | CASSLDSVNYNEQFF | TGCGCCAGCAGCTTGGATAGCGTGAACTACAATGAGCAGTTCTTC
. | TRBJ1-2 | TRBV27 | . | CASSSGGGSGGYTF | TGTGCCAGCAGTTCCGGAGGAGGGTCGGGCGGCTACACCTTC
. | TRBJ1-5 | TRBV2 | . | CASSEGGSNQPQHF | TGTGCCAGCAGTGAAGGAGGTAGCAATCAGCCCCAGCATTTT
TRBD2 | TRBJ2-7 | TRBV28 | . | CASSFSSGTYEQYF | TGTGCCAGCAGTTTCTCTAGCGGCACCTACGAGCAGTACTTC
. | TRBJ2-5 | TRBV4-1 | once | CASSQGVGRVGETQYF | TGCGCCAGCAGCCAAGGAGTCGGCAGGGTAGGAGAGACCCAGTACTTC
TRBD2 | TRBJ2-7 | TRBV5-1 | . | CASSLATSGILEQYF | TGCGCCAGCAGCTTGGCGACTAGCGGGATTTTGGAGCAGTACTTC
. | TRBJ1-5 | TRBV27 | . | CASSVGTHSNQPQHF | TGTGCCAGCAGCGTTGGGACACATAGCAATCAGCCCCAGCATTTT
TRBD2 | TRBJ2-7 | TRBV19 | . | CASSPGLAGVFEQYF | TGTGCCAGTAGTCCGGGACTAGCGGGAGTATTCGAGCAGTACTTC
. | TRBJ2-1 | TRBV6-4 | . | CASSDSSSANNEQFF | TGTGCCAGCAGTGACTCGAGTAGCGCAAACAATGAGCAGTTCTTC
. | TRBJ2-1 | TRBV21-1 | few | CASSEPDQGESNNEQFF | TGTGCCAGCAGCGAACCCGACCAGGGGGAGTCCAACAATGAGCAGTTCTTC
. | TRBJ2-1 | TRBV7-9 | few | CASRVMGEQFF | TGTGCCAGCAGAGTCATGGGTGAGCAGTTCTTC
TRBD2 | TRBJ2-7 | TRBV25-1 | many | CASSGTETSNHEQYF | TGTGCCAGCAGTGGAACGGAGACTAGCAATCACGAGCAGTACTTC
. | TRBJ2-7 | TRBV5-1 | . | CASSFSGSYEQYF | TGCGCCAGCAGCTTTAGCGGCTCCTACGAGCAGTACTTC
. | TRBJ2-1 | TRBV30 | many | CAWSTDRHNEQFF | TGTGCCTGGAGTACGGATAGGCACAATGAGCAGTTCTTC
TRBD2 | TRBJ2-1 | TRBV6-4 | . | CASSPTSGSFVEQFF | TGTGCCAGCAGTCCCACTAGCGGGAGTTTTGTGGAGCAGTTCTTC
TRBD2 | TRBJ2-1 | TRBV27 | . | CASSHGAGISSYNEQFF | TGTGCCAGCAGTCACGGAGCGGGAATAAGCTCCTACAATGAGCAGTTCTTC
TRBD2 | TRBJ2-1 | TRBV6-1 | . | CASSGTSDHNEQFF | TGTGCCAGCAGCGGGACTAGCGACCACAATGAGCAGTTCTTC
. | TRBJ1-4 | TRBV5-1 | . | CASRGQLTNEKLFF | TGCGCCAGCAGAGGACAGTTAACTAATGAAAAACTGTTTTTT
. | TRBJ2-7 | TRBV5-3 | . | CASSFYPNPEQYF | TGTGCCAGCAGCTTCTACCCCAACCCGGAGCAGTACTTC
. | TRBJ2-7 | TRBV20-1 | . | CSARGDYEQYF | TGCAGTGCTAGAGGGGACTACGAGCAGTACTTC
. | TRBJ2-2 | TRBV27 | once | CASSSPLWRANTGELFF | TGTGCCAGCAGCTCCCCTCTCTGGAGGGCGAACACCGGGGAGCTGTTTTTT
. | TRBJ1-2 | TRBV4-1 | . | CASSLNTNRKTYGYTF | TGCGCCAGCAGCCTTAACACCAACCGAAAGACCTATGGCTACACCTTC
TRBD2 | TRBJ2-1 | TRBV4-1 | . | CASSQVGSGRTYNEQFF | TGCGCCAGCAGCCAAGTGGGCAGCGGGAGAACCTACAATGAGCAGTTCTTC
. | TRBJ2-7 | TRBV27 | . | CASSLAESSYEQYF | TGTGCCAGCAGTTTAGCGGAGAGCTCCTACGAGCAGTACTTC
. | TRBJ1-2 | TRBV18 | . | CASSPDSTPLYGYTF | TGTGCCAGCTCACCTGACAGCACCCCTCTCTATGGCTACACCTTC
. | TRBJ1-1 | TRBV25-1 | . | CASSESLSLNTEAFF | TGTGCCAGCAGTGAATCGCTCAGTTTGAACACTGAAGCTTTCTTT
. | TRBJ2-3 | TRBV27 | . | CASSLLGDTQYF | TGTGCCAGCAGTTTACTAGGAGATACGCAGTATTTT
. | TRBJ1-1 | TRBV28 | . | CASSSHCPSSAEAFF | TGTGCCAGCAGTTCCCATTGCCCGTCGTCCGCTGAAGCTTTCTTT
TRBD2 | TRBJ2-1 | TRBV6-1 | . | CASSDIPGGSGYNEQFF | TGTGCCAGCAGTGATATCCCCGGCGGGAGCGGTTACAATGAGCAGTTCTTC
. | TRBJ1-1 | TRBV11-1 | . | CASSLRPGDTEAFF | TGTGCCAGCAGCTTACGACCCGGGGACACTGAAGCTTTCTTT
TRBD1 | TRBJ2-6 | TRBV6-4 | . | CASSDTPGTGSGANVLTF | TGTGCCAGCAGTGACACCCCCGGGACAGGGTCCGGGGCCAACGTCCTGACTTTC
. | TRBJ1-5 | TRBV28 | . | CASSLSEARQEAWKPQHF | TGTGCCAGCAGTTTATCAGAAGCGAGACAGGAGGCTTGGAAGCCCCAGCATTTT
. | TRBJ2-7 | TRBV7-9 | . | CASSLYAYEQYF | TGTGCCAGCAGTCTTTACGCCTACGAGCAGTACTTC